The clone carrying this T cell receptor beta chain was detected only a few times. Its antigen is currently unknown. This sample is part of a study of response to subunit inactivated influenza vaccine. Study conclusions and caveats: A suggestion made by the authors is that each seasonal influenza vaccination recruits few new T cells.

Germline lookup yields CDR1 LNHNV and CDR2 YYDKDF (reference sequence). The CDR3 extends over 14 amino acids. V lost 1 base, J lost 2 bases, and 6 bases lay in between. TCRdb passed the RT-PCR reads through MiXCR, listing each CDR3 protein once. The sample carries 500,000 to 600,000 distinct CDR3 sequences, around 13% recorded once. The chain carries TRBV15 and TRBJ1-5, with no clear D. The source of this sequence is a man aged 50 to 59 who received an inactivated influenza vaccine. This material consisted of PBMCs from blood, taken 12 days after vaccination. CDR3 DNA sequence: TGTGCCACCAGCAGAGTCGGGGGCAATCAGCCCCAGCATTTT. It specifies CATSRVGGNQPQHF.